The entry below describes one T cell receptor beta chain. Its antigen is unknown. No quality values exist for individual bases; no much larger clone is one base distant. The time point label on this specimen signifies: pre-sensitization, week 0. The treatment or condition label here, explained by the study, means: therapeutic diphenylcyclopropenone sensitization with weekly scalp DPC. Blood at each patch-test visit was drawn before the patch test was applied. To be eligible, patients had to be aged 18 to 70, diagnosed with alopecia and judged suitable for DPC therapy, while pregnant patients were excluded. Total RNA was isolated from unfractionated whole blood collected in Tempus Blood RNA tubes. The CDR3 measures 15 amino acids from cysteine to phenylalanine. Only the CDR3 DNA stays, 45 bases, in frame from base 1. The junction shows trimming of 2 bases on V and 7 bases on J, and the gene matches do not reach 8 bases of it. Sequences SGHAT (CDR1) and FQNNGV (CDR2) are obtained from the germline V gene.

Libraries were built with RACE. Sequencing used a NextSeq 500. During library preparation, unique molecular identifiers were attached to individual cDNA molecules so that TCRs could be counted quantitatively and reproducibly. From each blood RNA sample, both TCR alpha and TCR beta chains were sequenced. Per the authors' processing: A median of about 87,000 TCRs per sample was observed, with a range of 23,224 to 690,600. V, J and CDR3 annotation of the TCR reads was performed with the Decombinator software suite. For the PS versus PT1 abundance plots, all samples were subsampled to the same number of TCRs (28,000). Expanded TCRs were defined as absent before sensitization and observed at least eight times at the 2-week time point. Using fastp trimming at Q25 and MiXCR clonotype assembly, TCRdb reanalyzed the public sequencing data and kept in-frame beta chains. Every CDR3 protein is listed once, alongside the most common genes and DNA of its rows. The V and J calls shown here were made by TCRdb, not taken from the authors' results. The sample profile shows 200,000 to 300,000 distinct CDR3 sequences; 7% to 10% of them were found once. Approximately 2.3% of the sample is held by the ten biggest clonotypes.

This sample was taken from a study of human T cells and chemical hapten exposure (dated by TCRdb to the early 2020s). Study-level background: For sensitization, 2% DPC in acetone was applied to an approximately 2 cm by approximately 2 cm area of upper inner arm skin. Throughout the study period of around 25 weeks, patients also received therapeutic DPC doses to the scalp every week. Patch testing on the upper back used Finn chambers containing 0.01% DPC, with scoring done after 6 days according to International Contact Dermatitis Research Group standards. Alopecia areata with under or over 50% scalp involvement, alopecia totalis and alopecia universalis were represented in the patient cohort, which was mostly female. Libraries were pooled for sequencing, and variation in per-sample TCR yields was attributed mainly to small differences in library volumes within the pool. Peripheral blood TCR repertoire changes were tracked in vivo in alopecia patients during primary and secondary sensitization to the hapten diphenylcyclopropenone (DPC). Blood samples were taken from patients before sensitization (week 0) and then at 2, 6 and about 24 weeks after DPC sensitization. Nearly 30 alopecia patients provided blood for TCR sequencing at one to four time points (pre-sensitization, 2, 6 and 24 weeks).

The paper's findings and limits, for the study overall: DPC sensitization did not change the number of TCRs with a frequency above 1 in 1000, and there was no evidence of changes in global repertoire structure. A positive correlation was found between the number of PT1 expanded TCRs and patch test score, with significance reached at thresholds 8, 16 and 32 but not 4. Alopecia, a presumed autoimmune disease, was present in all patients, so the immune response of the patients might differ from that of healthy individuals. Repeated subsampling changed both the strength of the expansion versus patch-test correlation and the threshold at which the correlation became significant. Significantly more large CDR3 similarity clusters were formed by expanded TCRs than by pre-sensitization or healthy control sets, consistent with antigen-driven responses.

The chain couples TRBV11-2 to TRBJ2-1, and TRBD2 aligns with 7 junction nucleotides. Sample: whole blood, taken in connection with sensitization to the hapten diphenylcyclopropenone (DPC). The TCR comes from a woman aged 40 to 50 with alopecia areata. Some clones in this sample may be carry-over from other donors' samples. The nucleotide sequence reads TGTGCCAGCAGCTTACTAGCGGTCCCGGGGAATGAGCAGTTCTTC. Translated, it reads CASSLLAVPGNEQFF.